These T cell receptor beta chains were read from a single sample in a study of cytotoxic CD8 clonotypes in ibrutinib-treated CLL. TCRdb's copy holds only in-frame clones and misses some; the assay was immunoSEQ multiplex PCR. The sample records tens of thousands of clones, 53% being singletons. The sample in question was PBMCs, obtained after 12 months of ibrutinib treatment. All receptors come from a human donor with chronic lymphocytic leukemia. CDR3s leave out the opening cysteine and the closing phenylalanine or tryptophan. A D gene is named only where the DNA matches it firmly.

>TRBV13|TRBD1
ASSSADRGNTEAF
>TRBV30|-
AWSVPGSGTQY
>TRBV29-1|TRBD2
SVPQGPWTSGGKETQY
>TRBV18|-
ASSRGQTNTEAF
>TRBV10-2|-
ASSGGGPAGNTGELF
>TRBV10-2|TRBD2
ASSTSGRSGEQF
>TRBV4-1|-
ASSQEGSDYGYT
>TRBV7-2|-
ASSLTAAKNIQY
>TRBV5-1|-
ASSSDRDYGYT
>TRBV29-1|TRBD1
SVWGDRGPHGYT
>TRBV2|TRBD2
ASSAFLAGPKPTEQY